This record concerns one T cell receptor (beta chain) sequence. The antigen is unknown. This entry belongs to a study of post-analysis software for immune sequencing data. Turning to the study itself: Disease courses included relapsing-remitting, secondary progressive and progressive-relapsing multiple sclerosis.

Findings and limits, study-wide: When patients were compared with controls, about 5 TRBV segments were more frequent, TRBV5-6, TRBV5-1 and TRBV20-1 among them. Strong co-clustering by F measure was evident for samples that had been prepared in the same batch. Normalized Chao1 diversity in multiple sclerosis patients fell significantly below that of controls.

Researchers reported that TCR beta cDNA libraries carried unique molecular identifiers. A population of about 0.9 to 10 million T cells gave rise to roughly 0.5 million cDNA molecules. TCRdb recomputed calls from the PCR reads with MiXCR, one row per CDR3 protein. The sample shows 550,000 to 700,000 distinct CDR3 sequences, about 40% of them seen only once. Germline loops: CDR1 LGHDT, CDR2 YNNKEL (reference sequence). CDR3 length equals 16 residues. V dropped 4 bases and J dropped 3; count of bases not matched to a gene: 7. The J gene is TRBJ2-3, the V gene TRBV3-1; the match to TRBD1 covers 10 bases. The sequenced sample consisted of blood. This TCR came from a girl aged 5 to 17 with multiple sclerosis. The CDR3 spells CASSPLTGGETDTQYF. The CDR3 DNA follows: TGTGCCAGCAGCCCGCTGACAGGGGGCGAGACAGATACGCAGTATTTT.